These 29 T cell receptor beta chains originate from one sample sequenced in a study of T cells in Graves' hyperthyroidism and ophthalmopathy (dated by TCRdb to the late 2010s). Libraries were constructed by multiplex PCR. This sample was sequenced with an Illumina HiSeq 2000. The TCR beta CDR3 regions were amplified from the RNA transcripts. The TCR CDR3 was subjected to a first round of RT-PCR using the HTBI primer set and the Qiagen OneStep RT-PCR kit. TCRdb reanalyzed the raw reads on its own, using fastp at Q25 for trimming and MiXCR for clone calling, and kept in-frame beta chains. Rows are unified per CDR3 protein, each entry keeping the most common DNA and genes. The table for this sample lists some 760,000 distinct CDR3 sequences; about 15% of them were counted only once. Of the sample, roughly 10% falls within the top ten clones. Source material: blood. These receptors were taken from a woman under 30 with Graves' hyperthyroidism.

A few counts support this clonotype. The J gene is TRBJ1-6, the V gene TRBV20-1; 9 nucleotides agree with TRBD1. The CDR3 is 17 amino acids. V trimming: 5 bases; J trimming: 1 base; junction bases outside the gene matches: 9. Per germline, CDR1 DFQATT and CDR2 SNEGSKA (reference sequence). The CDR3 here is CSAPGGDRESYNSPLHF. The CDR3 coding sequence is TGCAGTGCTCCTGGCGGGGACAGGGAATCCTATAATTCACCCCTCCACTTT.

In this sample, this clonotype turned up many times. The chain carries TRBV27 and TRBJ2-7; no reliable D call. CDR3 length equals 15 residues. Looked up from germline, CDR1 is MNHEY and CDR2 is SMNVEV (reference sequence). Trimming shortened V by 4 bases and J by 0 bases, and 13 bases separated the two germline ends. The CDR3 loop reads CASSSQGLRSYEQYF. DNA for the CDR3: TGTGCCAGCAGTTCCCAAGGCTTACGCTCCTACGAGCAGTACTTC.

This clonotype was seen ten or more times. The J gene is TRBJ2-6, the V gene TRBV28; TRBD2 matches 8 bases. Germline CDR1 and CDR2: MDHEN and SYDVKM. CDR3 length equals 19 residues. V gave up 5 bases and J gave up 5 bases; unmatched junction bases: 17. Here the CDR3 reads CASSPPRRDGRDRANVLTF. The CDR3 DNA is TGTGCCAGCAGTCCCCCGAGACGGGACGGGAGGGATCGGGCCAACGTCCTGACTTTC.

The rearrangement links TRBV11-2 to TRBJ2-1; D tentatively fits TRBD1 or TRBD2 (5 bases each). From germline, CDR1 is SGHAT and CDR2 FQNNGV. The V gene lost 5 bases and the J gene lost 12 bases, with 17 bases spanning the gap. This CDR3 is built from 13 residues. The CDR3 protein is CASSLRGREWQFF. In nucleotides, the CDR3 is TGTGCCAGCAGCCTTAGGGGACGAGAGTGGCAGTTCTTC.

Worth noting for this clonotype: Being one base from a much bigger clone, this may be a read error. The chain couples TRBV30 to TRBJ2-2; no definite D call. The CDR3 contains 13 residues. V was shortened by 0 bases and J by 3 bases, with 5 bases between the two germline ends. Germline V gives CDR1 GTSNPN, CDR2 SVGIG (reference sequence). In DNA, the CDR3 is TGTGCCTGGAGTGTAATGGACACCGGGGAGCTGTTTTTT. Protein product: CAWSVMDTGELFF.

This clonotype was seen only a few times. The chain combines TRBV6-1 with TRBJ2-1; 9 bases line up with TRBD2. CDR1 is MNHNS and CDR2 is SASEGT in the germline V gene. Unmatched junction bases numbered 15, after V lost 6 bases and J lost 9 bases. This CDR3 is 16 amino acids long. As DNA, the CDR3 is TGTGCCAGCAGACCGCCGTGGGGGACTAGCACCGGTGAGCAGTTCTTC. It is translated as CASRPPWGTSTGEQFF.

This clonotype was observed at least ten times. The chain is built from TRBV20-1 and TRBJ1-1, with a tentative D call TRBD1 (6 bases). CDR3 length: 14 amino acids. V was clipped by 1 base and J by 1 base, with 10 bases between them. CDR1 and CDR2 from the germline V gene are DFQATT and SNEGSKA (reference sequence). The CDR3 DNA reads as TGCAGTGCTAGAGTGGGGGCGGCGAACACTGAAGCTTTCTTT. This codes for CSARVGAANTEAFF.

A word on this clonotype: One base away lies a much larger clone, so this may be a sequencing read error. The conserved phenylalanine or tryptophan is not found at the CDR3 terminus, so this likely reflects a read error. The rearrangement links TRBV11-2 to TRBJ2-1; no firm D call. CDR3 size: 13 residues. Germline loops: CDR1 SGHAT, CDR2 FQNNGV. V was cut by 4 bases and J by 0 bases, with 4 bases left in between. For the CDR3, the DNA is TGTGCCAGCAGCTATAGCTCCTACAATGAGCAGTTCCTC. Its translation: CASSYSSYNEQFL.

This clonotype was recorded at least ten times. This chain joins TRBV11-2 and TRBJ1-2; D perhaps matches TRBD1 (5 bases). The germline V gene encodes CDR1 SGHAT and CDR2 FQNNGV. The CDR3 totals 14 residues. V lost 2 bases, J lost 7 bases, and 14 bases lay in between. Here the CDR3 DNA reads TGTGCCAGCAGCTTAACCCCAACCAGGGCTGGCTACACCTTC. Its translation: CASSLTPTRAGYTF.

This clonotype was seen many times. The chain uses TRBV28 and TRBJ2-3, with 16 nucleotides matching TRBD2. V shed 2 bases, J shed 2 bases, and the junction held 4 bases outside the gene matches. The CDR3 is made up of 18 amino acids. Germline V lookup: CDR1 MDHEN, CDR2 SYDVKM. The CDR3 sequence: CASSLLGLAGGTTDTQYF. The CDR3 DNA is TGTGCCAGCAGTTTACTGGGACTAGCGGGAGGGACCACAGATACGCAGTATTTT.

Only one count was recorded for this clonotype. The rearrangement links TRBV29-1 to TRBJ1-4; D unclear. V lost 6 bases and J lost 5, with 13 bases in between. Germline CDR1 and CDR2: SQVTM and ANQGSEA. The CDR3 extends over 13 amino acids. The CDR3 here is CSVQTGWNEKLFF. For the CDR3, the DNA is TGCAGCGTCCAGACGGGGTGGAATGAAAAACTGTTTTTT.

As concerns this clonotype: A clone one base away is much larger, so this may be a read error. The chain is built from TRBV7-9 and TRBJ2-3, with D possibly TRBD2 on 6 matching bases. Germline V gives CDR1 SEHNR, CDR2 FQNEAQ (reference sequence). CDR3 size: 15 residues. CDR3 in DNA: TGTACCAGCAGGGCCCTTGGGAGGTCTACAGATACGCAGTATTTT. Protein sequence: CTSRALGRSTDTQYF. The variable domain in full, with the rest retrieved from reference TRBV7-9 and TRBJ2-3, is DTGVSQNPRHKITKRGQNVTFRCDPISEHNRLYWYRQTLGQGPEFLTYFQNEAQLEKSRLLSDRFSAERPKGSFSTLEIQRTEQGDSAMYLCTSRALGRSTDTQYFGPGTRLTVL.

The J gene is TRBJ2-3, the V gene TRBV13; D is perhaps TRBD2 (5 bases). CDR1 and CDR2 (germline): PRHDT, FYEKMQ (reference sequence). V was pared by 4 bases and J by 1 base, with 9 bases between. The CDR3 has 14 residues. The CDR3 spells CASSSERGTDTQYF. The CDR3 bases are TGTGCCAGCAGCTCCGAGAGGGGCACAGATACGCAGTATTTT.

This clonotype was recorded many times. The chain joins TRBV27 to TRBJ1-2; 9 bases are a match to TRBD1. The CDR3 contains 14 residues. After removal of 7 bases from V and 8 bases from J, the junction contained 11 bases not matched to a gene. CDR1 MNHEY and CDR2 SMNVEV come from the germline V gene (reference sequence). CDR3 DNA sequence: TGTGCCAGCAACCCGACAGGGGGAGGTGTAGGCTACACCTTC. Its protein is CASNPTGGGVGYTF.

The gene calls are TRBV28 and TRBJ1-2; D is uncertain. CDR3 length equals 11 residues. V shed 6 bases and J shed 4 bases, with 6 bases lying between them. Germline V gene data show CDR1 as MDHEN and CDR2 as SYDVKM. The CDR3 sequence: CASRKVYGYTF. The CDR3 DNA reads as TGTGCCAGCAGAAAAGTCTATGGCTACACCTTC.

This clonotype was counted only a few times. This chain connects TRBV10-2 to TRBJ1-1; D uncertain. CDR1 is WSHSY, CDR2 SAAADI, per germline. Trimming left V 7 bases short and J 7 bases short, with 10 bases between. The CDR3 extends over 11 amino acids. CDR3 coding DNA: TGCGCCAGCATATTTCGTTATGAAGCTTTCTTT. Amino acids: CASIFRYEAFF.

This clonotype has a count of ten or more. The chain employs TRBV7-2 and TRBJ1-6; TRBD1 agrees at 8 bases. CDR3 length: 15 amino acids. J lost 3 bases, V lost 5 bases, and 3 bases had no gene match. Germline CDR1 and CDR2: SGHTA and FQGNSA. The CDR3 spells CASSRGQGYNSPLHF. DNA for the CDR3: TGTGCCAGCAGCCGTGGACAGGGCTATAATTCACCCCTCCACTTT.

The rearrangement uses TRBV5-1 and TRBJ2-1; TRBD2 aligns across 9 bases. Trimming at V came to 0 bases and at J to 0 bases, leaving 7 bases not matched to a gene. In germline, CDR1 is SGHRS, CDR2 YFSETQ. The CDR3 has 18 residues. The CDR3 protein is CASSLVGTSTNSYNEQFF. The CDR3 DNA sequence: TGCGCCAGCAGCTTGGTTGGGACTAGCACAAACTCCTACAATGAGCAGTTCTTC.

This clonotype was counted ten times or more. The chain is built from TRBV11-2 and TRBJ1-1, with a weak D call TRBD1 (5 bases). V dropped 3 bases and J dropped 4 bases, with 9 bases sitting between them. CDR1 and CDR2 from the germline V gene are SGHAT and FQNNGV. CDR3 length equals 13 residues. The CDR3 region is CASSLVGGTEAFF. The CDR3 DNA sequence: TGTGCCAGCAGCTTGGTGGGGGGCACTGAAGCTTTCTTT.

At least ten counts were recorded for this clonotype. The chain is built from TRBV27 and TRBJ2-1; no clear D. The CDR3 runs 15 residues. Deletions cut 2 bases from V and 6 bases from J, with 14 bases between. Germline V lookup: CDR1 MNHEY, CDR2 SMNVEV (reference sequence). The CDR3 nucleotides read TGTGCCAGCAGTTTAATTAGACCACCAAGCAATGAGCAGTTCTTC. This sequence encodes CASSLIRPPSNEQFF.

The chain has TRBV7-3 and TRBJ2-1, with TRBD2 matching over 9 bases. The ends lost 3 bases at V and 9 bases at J; junction bases unmatched: 9. Germline V gene data show CDR1 as SGHTA and CDR2 as FQGTGA. CDR3 size: 15 residues. Written as DNA, the CDR3 is TGTGCCAGCAGCTTCGGCGGGGGGGAAATGGGTGAGCAGTTCTTC. It codes for CASSFGGGEMGEQFF.

About this clonotype: A much larger clonotype is one base distant, so this may be a read error. This chain connects TRBV6-2 or TRBV6-3 to TRBJ1-5; no clear D. The V end lost 8 bases, the J end lost 5 bases, and 10 bases lay between the germline ends. The germline V gene has CDR1 MNHEY and CDR2 SVGEGT. This CDR3 has 12 amino acids. The CDR3 region is CASGFKDQPQHF. The CDR3 coding sequence is TGTGCCAGCGGTTTCAAAGATCAGCCCCAGCATTTT.

Turning to this clonotype: A much larger clone sits a single nucleotide away, making a read error possible. The genes are TRBV28 and TRBJ2-5, with 7 nucleotides matching TRBD2. CDR1 is MDHEN and CDR2 is SYDVKM in the germline V gene. There are 16 residues in the CDR3. V shed 5 bases and J 5 bases; nucleotides not matched to a gene: 14. CDR3 nucleotide sequence: TGTGCCAGCAGTCCCTTCCCACTAGCGAGAGCCGAGACCCAGTACTTC. It encodes CASSPFPLARAETQYF.

In this sample, this clonotype turned up a few times. The CDR3 is CASSQPTSGRVSDTQYF. CDR3 bases: TGCGCCAGCAGCCAGCCGACTAGCGGGAGGGTGTCAGATACGCAGTATTTT. The V call is TRBV4-1, the J call TRBJ2-3, with TRBD2 matching 14 bases. The V gene end was trimmed by 3 bases and the J gene end by 4 bases; junction bases not matched to a gene: 6. The CDR3 runs 17 residues. Germline loops: CDR1 MGHRA, CDR2 YSYEKL.

The rearrangement uses TRBV5-1 and TRBJ1-2; no clear D gene. The V gene lost 0 bases and the J gene lost 8 bases, with 11 bases spanning the gap. Germline CDR1 is SGHRS and CDR2 is YFSETQ. The CDR3 sequence is 13 residues long. This CDR3 is CASSLDWTGGYTF. The CDR3 DNA follows: TGCGCCAGCAGCTTGGATTGGACGGGGGGCTACACCTTC.

In this sample, this clonotype turned up many times. The V and J genes are TRBV20-1 and TRBJ2-7, with TRBD2 matching over 9 bases. The CDR3 contains 14 residues. After removal of 2 bases from V and 4 bases from J, the junction contained 6 bases not matched to a gene. Germline V gene lookup returns CDR1 DFQATT and CDR2 SNEGSKA (reference sequence). The CDR3 coding sequence is TGCAGTGCTAGACCAGCGGGAGGACTATACGAGCAGTACTTC. As protein: CSARPAGGLYEQYF.

The table lists this clonotype with many counts. The rearrangement joins TRBV20-1 to TRBJ2-1; 13 nucleotides line up with TRBD2. Germline lookup yields CDR1 DFQATT and CDR2 SNEGSKA (reference sequence). J lost 9 bases, V lost 4 bases, and 9 bases had no gene match. The CDR3 runs to 15 residues. CDR3 in amino acids: CSAIGGLAGVREQFF. CDR3 sequence (DNA): TGCAGTGCTATAGGCGGACTAGCGGGAGTCCGTGAGCAGTTCTTC.

The chain joins TRBV11-2 to TRBJ2-5; D may be TRBD2 (6 bases). Trimming removed 5 bases from V and 2 bases from J, with 12 bases in between. Germline V gene lookup returns CDR1 SGHAT and CDR2 FQNNGV. The CDR3 has 14 residues. CDR3 region: CASSRRGWQETQYF. The CDR3 coding sequence is TGTGCCAGCAGCCGCCGGGGGTGGCAAGAGACCCAGTACTTC.

This clonotype was picked up a small number of times. The chain links TRBV20-1 to TRBJ2-1; D possibly uses TRBD1 or TRBD2 (6 bases each). V was cut by 6 bases and J by 9 bases, with 12 bases left in between. The germline CDR1 and CDR2 sequences are DFQATT and SNEGSKA (reference sequence). The CDR3 extends over 11 amino acids. The CDR3 here is CSAWKGGEQFF. The DNA for the CDR3 is TGCAGTGCCTGGAAGGGGGGTGAGCAGTTCTTC.